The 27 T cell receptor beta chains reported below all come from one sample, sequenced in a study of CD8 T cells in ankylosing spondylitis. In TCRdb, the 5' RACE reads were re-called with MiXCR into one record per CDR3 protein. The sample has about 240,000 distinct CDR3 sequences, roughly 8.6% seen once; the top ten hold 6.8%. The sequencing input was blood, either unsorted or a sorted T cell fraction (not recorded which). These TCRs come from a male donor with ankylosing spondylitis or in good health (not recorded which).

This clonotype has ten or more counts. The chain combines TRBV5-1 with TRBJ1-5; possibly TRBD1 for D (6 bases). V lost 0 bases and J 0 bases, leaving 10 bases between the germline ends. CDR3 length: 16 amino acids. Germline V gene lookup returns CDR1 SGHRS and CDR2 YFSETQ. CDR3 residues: CASSLDGQISNQPQHF. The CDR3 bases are TGCGCCAGCAGCTTGGACGGACAGATTAGCAATCAGCCCCAGCATTTT.

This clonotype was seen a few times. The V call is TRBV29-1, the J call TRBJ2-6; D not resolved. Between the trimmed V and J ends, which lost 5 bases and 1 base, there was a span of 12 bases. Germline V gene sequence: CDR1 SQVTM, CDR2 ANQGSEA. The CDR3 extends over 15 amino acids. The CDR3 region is CSVSSWDSGANVLTF. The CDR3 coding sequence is TGCAGCGTTTCGAGCTGGGATTCTGGGGCCAACGTCCTGACTTTC.

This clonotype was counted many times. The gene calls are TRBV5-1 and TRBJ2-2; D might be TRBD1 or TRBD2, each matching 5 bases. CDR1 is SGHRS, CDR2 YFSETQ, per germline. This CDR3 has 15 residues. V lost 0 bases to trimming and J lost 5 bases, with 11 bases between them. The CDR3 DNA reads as TGCGCCAGCAGCTTGGAACGAGGGGATACCGGGGAGCTGTTTTTT. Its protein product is CASSLERGDTGELFF.

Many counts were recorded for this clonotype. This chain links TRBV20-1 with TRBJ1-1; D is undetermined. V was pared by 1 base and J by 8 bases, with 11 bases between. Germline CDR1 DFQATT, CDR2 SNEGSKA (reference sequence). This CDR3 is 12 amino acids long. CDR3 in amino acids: CSARAGYHEAFF. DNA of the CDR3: TGCAGTGCTAGAGCGGGCTACCACGAAGCTTTCTTT.

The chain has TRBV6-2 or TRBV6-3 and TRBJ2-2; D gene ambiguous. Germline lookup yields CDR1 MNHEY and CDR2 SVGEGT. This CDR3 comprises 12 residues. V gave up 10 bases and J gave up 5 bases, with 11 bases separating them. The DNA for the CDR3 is TGTGCCATACCGGCGGCTACCGGGGAGCTGTTTTTT. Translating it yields CAIPAATGELFF.

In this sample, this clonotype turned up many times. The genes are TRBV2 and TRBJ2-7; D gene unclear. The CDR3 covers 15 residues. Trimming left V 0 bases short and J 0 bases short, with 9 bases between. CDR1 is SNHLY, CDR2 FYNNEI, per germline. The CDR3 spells CASSEALLPSYEQYF. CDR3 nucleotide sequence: TGTGCCAGCAGTGAAGCGCTTCTACCCTCCTACGAGCAGTACTTC.

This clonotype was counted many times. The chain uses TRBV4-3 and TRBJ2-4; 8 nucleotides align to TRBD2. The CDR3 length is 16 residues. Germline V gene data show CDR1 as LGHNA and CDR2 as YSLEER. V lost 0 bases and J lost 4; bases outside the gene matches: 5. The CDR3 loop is CASSQDRGGGKNIQYF. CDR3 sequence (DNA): TGCGCCAGCAGCCAAGATCGGGGGGGGGGAAAAAACATTCAGTACTTC.

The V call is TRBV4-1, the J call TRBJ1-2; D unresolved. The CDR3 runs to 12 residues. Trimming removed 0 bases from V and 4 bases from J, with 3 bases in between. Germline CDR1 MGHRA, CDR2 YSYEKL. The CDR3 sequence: CASSQESYGYTF. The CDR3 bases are TGCGCCAGCAGCCAAGAAAGCTATGGCTACACCTTC.

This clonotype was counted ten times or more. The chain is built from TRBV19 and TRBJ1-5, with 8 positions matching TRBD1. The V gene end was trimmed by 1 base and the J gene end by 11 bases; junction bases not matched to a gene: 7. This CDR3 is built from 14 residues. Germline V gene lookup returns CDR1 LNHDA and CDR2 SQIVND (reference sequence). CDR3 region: CASSIVGQGSAQHF. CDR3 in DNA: TGTGCCAGTAGTATAGTCGGACAGGGATCGGCCCAGCATTTT.

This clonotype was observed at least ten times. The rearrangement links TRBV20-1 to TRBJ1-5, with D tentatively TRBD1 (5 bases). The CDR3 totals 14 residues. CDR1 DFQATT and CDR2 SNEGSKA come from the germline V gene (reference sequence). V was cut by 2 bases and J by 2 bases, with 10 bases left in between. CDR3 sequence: CSARPGGGNQPQHF. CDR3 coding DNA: TGCAGTGCTAGACCGGGGGGGGGCAATCAGCCCCAGCATTTT.

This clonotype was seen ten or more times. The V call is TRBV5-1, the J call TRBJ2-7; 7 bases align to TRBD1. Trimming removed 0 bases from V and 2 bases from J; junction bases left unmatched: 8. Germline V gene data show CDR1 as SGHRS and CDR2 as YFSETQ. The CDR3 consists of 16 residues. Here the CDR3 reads CASSLDAGTVPYEQYF. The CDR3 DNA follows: TGCGCCAGCAGCTTGGACGCCGGGACAGTTCCCTACGAGCAGTACTTC.

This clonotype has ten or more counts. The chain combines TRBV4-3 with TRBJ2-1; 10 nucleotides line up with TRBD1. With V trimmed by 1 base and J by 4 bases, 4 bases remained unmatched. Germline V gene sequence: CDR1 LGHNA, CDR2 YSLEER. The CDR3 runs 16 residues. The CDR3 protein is CASSQGTGQGYNEQFF. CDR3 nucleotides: TGCGCCAGCAGCCAAGGGACGGGACAGGGGTACAATGAGCAGTTCTTC.

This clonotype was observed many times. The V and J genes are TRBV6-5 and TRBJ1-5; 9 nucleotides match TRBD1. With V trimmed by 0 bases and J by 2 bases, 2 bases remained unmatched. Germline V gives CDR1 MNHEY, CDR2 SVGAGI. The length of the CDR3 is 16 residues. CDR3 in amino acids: CASSYSRDRGNQPQHF. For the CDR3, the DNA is TGTGCCAGCAGTTACTCGAGGGACAGGGGCAATCAGCCCCAGCATTTT.

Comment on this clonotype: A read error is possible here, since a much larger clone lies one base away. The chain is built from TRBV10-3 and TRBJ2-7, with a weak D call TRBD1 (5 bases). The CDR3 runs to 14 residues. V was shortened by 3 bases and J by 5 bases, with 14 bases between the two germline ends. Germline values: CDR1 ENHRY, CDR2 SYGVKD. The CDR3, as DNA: TGTGCCATCAGTGACCCAGGACAAACCCACGAGCAGTACTTC. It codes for CAISDPGQTHEQYF.

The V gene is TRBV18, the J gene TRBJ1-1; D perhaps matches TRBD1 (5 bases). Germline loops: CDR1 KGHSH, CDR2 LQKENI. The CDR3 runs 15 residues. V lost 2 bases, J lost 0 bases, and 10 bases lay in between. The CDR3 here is CASSPFGTLNTEAFF. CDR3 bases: TGTGCCAGCTCACCATTTGGGACGTTGAACACTGAAGCTTTCTTT.

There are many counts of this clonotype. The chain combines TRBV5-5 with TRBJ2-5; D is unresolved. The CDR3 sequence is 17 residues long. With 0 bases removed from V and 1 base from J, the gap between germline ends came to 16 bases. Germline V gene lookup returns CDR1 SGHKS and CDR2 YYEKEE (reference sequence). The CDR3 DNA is TGTGCCAGCAGCTTGGCCGTTTGGACCCAGAGCCAAGAGACCCAGTACTTC. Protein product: CASSLAVWTQSQETQYF.

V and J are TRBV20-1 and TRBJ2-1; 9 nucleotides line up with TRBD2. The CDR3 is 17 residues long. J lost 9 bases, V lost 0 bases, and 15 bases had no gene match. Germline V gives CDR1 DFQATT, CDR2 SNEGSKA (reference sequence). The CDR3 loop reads CSARDPLGGGAVVEQFF. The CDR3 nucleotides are TGCAGTGCTAGAGATCCTCTCGGCGGGGGGGCCGTAGTTGAGCAGTTCTTC.

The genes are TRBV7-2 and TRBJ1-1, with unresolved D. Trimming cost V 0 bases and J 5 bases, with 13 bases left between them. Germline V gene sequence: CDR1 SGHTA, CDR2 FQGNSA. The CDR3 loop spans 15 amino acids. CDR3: CASSLADPGLTEAFF. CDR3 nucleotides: TGTGCCAGCAGCTTAGCGGATCCGGGATTAACTGAAGCTTTCTTT.

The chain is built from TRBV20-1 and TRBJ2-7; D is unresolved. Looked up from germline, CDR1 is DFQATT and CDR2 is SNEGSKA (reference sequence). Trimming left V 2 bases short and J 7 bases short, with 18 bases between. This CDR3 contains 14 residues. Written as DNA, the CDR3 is TGCAGTGCTAGACAACACAATTCCCTGCGGGAGCAGTACTTC. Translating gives CSARQHNSLREQYF.

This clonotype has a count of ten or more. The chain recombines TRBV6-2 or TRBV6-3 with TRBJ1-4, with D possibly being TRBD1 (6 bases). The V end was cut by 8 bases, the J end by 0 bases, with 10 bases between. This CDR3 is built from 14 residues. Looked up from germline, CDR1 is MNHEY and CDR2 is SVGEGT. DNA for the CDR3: TGTGCCAGCGGTCGGACAGCAACTAATGAAAAACTGTTTTTT. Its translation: CASGRTATNEKLFF.

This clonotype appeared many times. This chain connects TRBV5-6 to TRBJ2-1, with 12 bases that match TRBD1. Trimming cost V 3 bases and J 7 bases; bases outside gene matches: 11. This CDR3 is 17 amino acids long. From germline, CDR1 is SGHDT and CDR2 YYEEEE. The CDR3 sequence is CASSSRTGQGARNEQFF. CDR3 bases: TGTGCCAGCAGCTCGCGAACGGGACAGGGGGCGAGGAATGAGCAGTTCTTC.

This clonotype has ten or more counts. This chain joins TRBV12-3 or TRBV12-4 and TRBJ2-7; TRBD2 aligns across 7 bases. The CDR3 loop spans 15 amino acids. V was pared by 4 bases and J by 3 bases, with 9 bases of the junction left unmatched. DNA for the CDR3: TGTGCCAGCAGTTGGGCTAGCGGAATCGACTACGAGCAGTACTTC. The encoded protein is CASSWASGIDYEQYF.

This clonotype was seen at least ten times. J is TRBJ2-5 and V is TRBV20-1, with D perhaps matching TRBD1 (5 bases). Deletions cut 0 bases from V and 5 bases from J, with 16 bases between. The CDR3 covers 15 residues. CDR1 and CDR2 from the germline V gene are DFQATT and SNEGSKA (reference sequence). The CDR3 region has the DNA TGCAGTGCTAGAGATCGCCAGGGTAATATGGAGACCCAGTACTTC. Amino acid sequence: CSARDRQGNMETQYF.

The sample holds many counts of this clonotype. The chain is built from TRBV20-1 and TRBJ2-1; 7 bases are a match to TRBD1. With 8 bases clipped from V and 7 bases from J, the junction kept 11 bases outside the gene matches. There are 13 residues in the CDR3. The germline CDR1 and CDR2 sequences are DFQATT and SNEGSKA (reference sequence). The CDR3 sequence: CSFTRTGTNEQFF. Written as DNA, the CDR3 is TGCAGTTTCACTCGGACAGGCACGAATGAGCAGTTCTTC.

This chain's CDR3 is CASSQDLRAGHTGELFF. Here the CDR3 DNA reads TGTGCCAGCAGCCAAGATCTCAGGGCCGGTCACACCGGGGAGCTGTTTTTT. The V and J genes are TRBV4-2 and TRBJ2-2; TRBD1 is a possible D gene (5 bases). CDR1 is LGHNA and CDR2 is YNFKEQ in the germline V gene. The V end lost 0 bases, the J end lost 3 bases, and 14 bases lay between the germline ends. This CDR3 comprises 17 residues.

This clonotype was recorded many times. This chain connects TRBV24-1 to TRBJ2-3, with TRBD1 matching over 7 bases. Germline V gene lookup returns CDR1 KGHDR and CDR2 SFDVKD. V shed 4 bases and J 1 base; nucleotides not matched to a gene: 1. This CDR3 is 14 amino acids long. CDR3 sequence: CATSETGGTDTQYF. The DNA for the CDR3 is TGTGCCACCAGTGAAACAGGGGGCACAGATACGCAGTATTTT.

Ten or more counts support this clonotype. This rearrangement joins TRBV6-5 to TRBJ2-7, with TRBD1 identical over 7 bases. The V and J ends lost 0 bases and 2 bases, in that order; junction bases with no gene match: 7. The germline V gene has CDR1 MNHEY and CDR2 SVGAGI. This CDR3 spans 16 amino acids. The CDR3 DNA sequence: TGTGCCAGCAGTTACTCGACCTCCAGGGGGACCTACGAGCAGTACTTC. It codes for CASSYSTSRGTYEQYF.